One T cell receptor beta chain is described in this entry. Its cognate antigen is unknown. Libraries were prepared by immunoSEQ multiplex PCR; TCRdb keeps only in-frame clonotypes and omits some of them. The sample lists about 2 million clones, about 95% seen once, with roughly 1.1% in the top ten. Naive CD8 cells lacked CD45RO, underwent positive selection for CCR7 and left out terminally differentiated effector memory CD45RA+ cells. The CDR3 contains 14 residues. Per the germline V gene, CDR1 is ENHRY and CDR2 is SYGVKD. V gave up 3 bases and J gave up 9 bases, with 18 bases separating them. These data are taken from a study of shared clonotypes between healthy human individuals. Whole-study results and caveats: Rarefaction gave evidence that sorted-subset sequencing remained incomplete despite large depth.

The receptor's source is a man aged 18 to 30 in good health. Sequencing used naive CD8+ T cells sorted from blood. The genes are TRBV10-3 and TRBJ2-7, with TRBD2 as a possible D gene (5 bases). This CDR3 reads CAISESDSNVLQYF. CDR3 coding DNA: TGTGCCATCAGTGAATCGGACTCAAACGTTCTGCAGTACTTC.